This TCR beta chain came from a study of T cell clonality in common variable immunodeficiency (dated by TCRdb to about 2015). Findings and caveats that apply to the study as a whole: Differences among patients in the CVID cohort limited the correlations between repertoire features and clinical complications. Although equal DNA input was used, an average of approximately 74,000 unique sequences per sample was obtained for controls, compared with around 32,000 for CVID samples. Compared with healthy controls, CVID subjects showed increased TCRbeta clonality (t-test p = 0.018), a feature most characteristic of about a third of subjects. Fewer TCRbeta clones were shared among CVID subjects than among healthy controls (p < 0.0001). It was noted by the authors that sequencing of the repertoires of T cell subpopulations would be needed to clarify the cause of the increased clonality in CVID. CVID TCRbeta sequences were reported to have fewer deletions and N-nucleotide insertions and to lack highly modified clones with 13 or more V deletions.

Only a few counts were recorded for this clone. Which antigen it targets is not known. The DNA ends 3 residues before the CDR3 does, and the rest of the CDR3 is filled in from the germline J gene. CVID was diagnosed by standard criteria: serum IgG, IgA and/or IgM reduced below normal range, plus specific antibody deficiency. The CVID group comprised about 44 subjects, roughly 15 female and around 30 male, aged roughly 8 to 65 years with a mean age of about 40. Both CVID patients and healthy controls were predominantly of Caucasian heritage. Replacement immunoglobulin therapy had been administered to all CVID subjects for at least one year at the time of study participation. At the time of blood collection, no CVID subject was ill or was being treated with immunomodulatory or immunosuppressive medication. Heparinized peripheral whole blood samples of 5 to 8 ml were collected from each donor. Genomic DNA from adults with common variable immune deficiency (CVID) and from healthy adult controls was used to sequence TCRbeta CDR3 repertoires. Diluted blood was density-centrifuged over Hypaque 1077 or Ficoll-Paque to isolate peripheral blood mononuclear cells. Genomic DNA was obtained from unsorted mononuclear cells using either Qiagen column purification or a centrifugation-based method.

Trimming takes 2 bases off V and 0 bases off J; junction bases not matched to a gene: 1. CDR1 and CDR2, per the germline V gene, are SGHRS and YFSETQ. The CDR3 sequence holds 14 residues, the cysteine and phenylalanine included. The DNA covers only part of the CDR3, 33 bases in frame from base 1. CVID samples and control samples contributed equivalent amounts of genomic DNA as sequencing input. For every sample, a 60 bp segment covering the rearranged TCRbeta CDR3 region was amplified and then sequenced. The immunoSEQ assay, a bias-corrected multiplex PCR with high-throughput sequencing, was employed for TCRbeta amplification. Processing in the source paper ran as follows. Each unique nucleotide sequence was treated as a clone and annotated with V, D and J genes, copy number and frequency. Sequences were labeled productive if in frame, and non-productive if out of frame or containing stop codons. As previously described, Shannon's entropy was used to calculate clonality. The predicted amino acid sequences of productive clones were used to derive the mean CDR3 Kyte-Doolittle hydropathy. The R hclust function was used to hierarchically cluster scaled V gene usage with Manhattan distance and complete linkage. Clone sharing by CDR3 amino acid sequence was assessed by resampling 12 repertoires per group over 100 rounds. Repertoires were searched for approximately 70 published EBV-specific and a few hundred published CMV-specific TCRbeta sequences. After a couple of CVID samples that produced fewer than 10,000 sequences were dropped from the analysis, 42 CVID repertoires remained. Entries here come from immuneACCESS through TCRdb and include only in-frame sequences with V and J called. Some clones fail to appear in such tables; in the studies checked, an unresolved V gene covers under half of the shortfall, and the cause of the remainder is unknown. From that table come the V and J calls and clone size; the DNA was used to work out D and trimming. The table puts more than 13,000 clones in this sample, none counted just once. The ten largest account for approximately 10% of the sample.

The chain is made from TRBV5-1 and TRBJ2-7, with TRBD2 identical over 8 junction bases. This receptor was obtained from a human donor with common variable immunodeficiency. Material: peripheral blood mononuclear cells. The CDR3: CASSFTSGSYEQYF. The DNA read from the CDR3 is TGCGCCAGCAGCTTTACTAGCGGCTCCTACGAG.